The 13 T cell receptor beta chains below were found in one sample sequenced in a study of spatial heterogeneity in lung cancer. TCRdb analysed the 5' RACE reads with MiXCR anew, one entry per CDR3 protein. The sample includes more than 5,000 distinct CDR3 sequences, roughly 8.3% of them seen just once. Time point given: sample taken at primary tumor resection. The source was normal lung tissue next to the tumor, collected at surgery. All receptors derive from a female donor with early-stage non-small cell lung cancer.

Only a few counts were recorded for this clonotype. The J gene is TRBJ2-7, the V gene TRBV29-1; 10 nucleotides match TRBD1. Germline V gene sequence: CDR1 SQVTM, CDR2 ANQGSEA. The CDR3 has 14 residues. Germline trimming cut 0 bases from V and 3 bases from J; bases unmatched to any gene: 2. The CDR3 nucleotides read TGCAGCGTTGAAGAGGGGGACAGGGGCTACGAGCAGTACTTC. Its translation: CSVEEGDRGYEQYF.

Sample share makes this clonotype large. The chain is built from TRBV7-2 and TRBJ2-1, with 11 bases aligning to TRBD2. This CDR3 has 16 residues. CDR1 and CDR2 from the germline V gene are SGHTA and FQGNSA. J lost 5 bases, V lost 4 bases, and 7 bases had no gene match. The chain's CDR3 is CASSSRASGGNNEQFF. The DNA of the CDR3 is TGTGCCAGCAGCTCGCGAGCTAGCGGGGGGAACAATGAGCAGTTCTTC.

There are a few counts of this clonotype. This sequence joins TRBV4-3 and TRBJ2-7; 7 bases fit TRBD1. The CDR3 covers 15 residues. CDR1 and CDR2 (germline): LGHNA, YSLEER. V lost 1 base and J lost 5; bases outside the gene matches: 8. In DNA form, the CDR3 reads TGCGCCAGCAGCCAAGGAGGTGACAGGGTCCACGAGCAGTACTTC. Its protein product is CASSQGGDRVHEQYF.

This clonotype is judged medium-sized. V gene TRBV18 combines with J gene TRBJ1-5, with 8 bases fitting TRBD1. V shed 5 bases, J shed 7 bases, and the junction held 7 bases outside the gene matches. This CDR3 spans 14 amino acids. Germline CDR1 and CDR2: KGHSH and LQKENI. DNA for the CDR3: TGTGCCAGCTCAGGACAGGGAGGAGAACAGCCCCAGCATTTT. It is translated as CASSGQGGEQPQHF.

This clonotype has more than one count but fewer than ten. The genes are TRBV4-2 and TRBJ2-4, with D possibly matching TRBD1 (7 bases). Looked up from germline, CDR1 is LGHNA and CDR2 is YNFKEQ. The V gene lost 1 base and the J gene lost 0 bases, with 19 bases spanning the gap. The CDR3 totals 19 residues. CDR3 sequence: CASSQGEATGSLAKNIQYF. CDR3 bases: TGTGCCAGCAGCCAAGGGGAGGCGACAGGGTCATTAGCCAAAAACATTCAGTACTTC.

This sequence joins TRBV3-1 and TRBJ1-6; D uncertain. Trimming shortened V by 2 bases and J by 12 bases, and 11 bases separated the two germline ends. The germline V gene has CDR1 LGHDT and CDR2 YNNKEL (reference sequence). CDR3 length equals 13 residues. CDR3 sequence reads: CASSQSTAGPLHF. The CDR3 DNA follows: TGTGCCAGCAGCCAATCAACAGCTGGACCCCTCCACTTT.

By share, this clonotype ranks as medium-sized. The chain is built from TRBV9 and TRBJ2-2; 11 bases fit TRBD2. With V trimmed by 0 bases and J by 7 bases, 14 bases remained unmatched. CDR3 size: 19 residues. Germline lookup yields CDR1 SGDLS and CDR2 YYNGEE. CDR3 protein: CASSVDPLLAGGRGGELFF. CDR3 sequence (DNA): TGTGCCAGCAGCGTAGACCCCCTTCTAGCGGGGGGTCGAGGCGGGGAGCTGTTTTTT.

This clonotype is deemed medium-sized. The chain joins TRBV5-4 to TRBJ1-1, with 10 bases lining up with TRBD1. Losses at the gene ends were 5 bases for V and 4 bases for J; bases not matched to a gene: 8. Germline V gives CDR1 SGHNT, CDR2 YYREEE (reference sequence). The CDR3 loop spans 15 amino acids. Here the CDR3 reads CASRLWTGGSTEAFF. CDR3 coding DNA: TGTGCCAGCAGATTATGGACAGGGGGGAGCACTGAAGCTTTCTTT.

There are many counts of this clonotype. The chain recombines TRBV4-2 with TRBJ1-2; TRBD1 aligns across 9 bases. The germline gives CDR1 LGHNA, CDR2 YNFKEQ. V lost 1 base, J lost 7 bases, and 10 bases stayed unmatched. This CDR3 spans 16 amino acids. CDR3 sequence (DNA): TGTGCCAGCAGCCAAGCAGTCGGACAGGGGACCTCTGGCTACACCTTC. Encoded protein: CASSQAVGQGTSGYTF.

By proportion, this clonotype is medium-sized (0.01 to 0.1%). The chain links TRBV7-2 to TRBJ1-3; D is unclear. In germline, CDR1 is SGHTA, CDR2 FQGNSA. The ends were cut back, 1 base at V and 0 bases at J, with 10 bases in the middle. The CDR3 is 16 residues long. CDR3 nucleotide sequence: TGTGCCAGCAGCTTAGAAGGCGGCCGCTCTGGAAACACCATATATTTT. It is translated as CASSLEGGRSGNTIYF. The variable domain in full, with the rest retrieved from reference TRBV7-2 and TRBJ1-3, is GAGVSQSPSNKVTEKGKDVELRCDPISGHTALYWYRQSLGQGLEFLIYFQGNSAPDKSGLPSDRFSAERTGGSVSTLTIQRTQQEDSAVYLCASSLEGGRSGNTIYFGEGSWLTVV.

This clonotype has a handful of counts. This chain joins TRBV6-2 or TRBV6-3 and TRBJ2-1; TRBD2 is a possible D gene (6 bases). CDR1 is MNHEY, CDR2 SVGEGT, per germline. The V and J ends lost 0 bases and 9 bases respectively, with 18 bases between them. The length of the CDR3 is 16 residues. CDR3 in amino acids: CASSYSAGISPTEQFF. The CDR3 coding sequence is TGTGCCAGCAGTTACTCGGCGGGGATCTCGCCTACTGAGCAGTTCTTC.

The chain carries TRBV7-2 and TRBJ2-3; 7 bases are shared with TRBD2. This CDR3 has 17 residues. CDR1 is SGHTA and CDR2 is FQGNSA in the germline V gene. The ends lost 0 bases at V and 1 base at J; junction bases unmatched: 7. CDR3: CASSLAGGVLGTDTQYF. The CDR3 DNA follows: TGTGCCAGCAGCTTAGCGGGGGGGGTCCTCGGCACAGATACGCAGTATTTT.

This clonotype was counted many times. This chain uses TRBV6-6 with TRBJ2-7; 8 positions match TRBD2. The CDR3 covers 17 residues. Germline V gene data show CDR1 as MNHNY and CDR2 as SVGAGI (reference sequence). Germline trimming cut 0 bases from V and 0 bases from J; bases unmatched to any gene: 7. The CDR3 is CASSYSGSGASSYEQYF. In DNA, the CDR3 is TGTGCCAGCAGTTACTCGGGTAGCGGGGCCTCCTCCTACGAGCAGTACTTC.